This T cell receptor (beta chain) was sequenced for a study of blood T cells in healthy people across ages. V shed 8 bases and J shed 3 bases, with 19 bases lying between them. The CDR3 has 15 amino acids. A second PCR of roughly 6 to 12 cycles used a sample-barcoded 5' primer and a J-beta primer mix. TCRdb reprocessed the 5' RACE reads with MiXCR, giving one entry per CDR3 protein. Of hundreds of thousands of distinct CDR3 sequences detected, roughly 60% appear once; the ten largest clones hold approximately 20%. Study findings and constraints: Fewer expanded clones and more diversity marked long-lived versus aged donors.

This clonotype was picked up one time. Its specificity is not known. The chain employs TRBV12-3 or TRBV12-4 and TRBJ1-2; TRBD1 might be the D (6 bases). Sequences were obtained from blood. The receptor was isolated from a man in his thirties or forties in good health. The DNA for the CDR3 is TGTGCCAGCCTAATAAACCCGGGGGCGGACTATGGCTACACCTTC. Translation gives CASLINPGADYGYTF.